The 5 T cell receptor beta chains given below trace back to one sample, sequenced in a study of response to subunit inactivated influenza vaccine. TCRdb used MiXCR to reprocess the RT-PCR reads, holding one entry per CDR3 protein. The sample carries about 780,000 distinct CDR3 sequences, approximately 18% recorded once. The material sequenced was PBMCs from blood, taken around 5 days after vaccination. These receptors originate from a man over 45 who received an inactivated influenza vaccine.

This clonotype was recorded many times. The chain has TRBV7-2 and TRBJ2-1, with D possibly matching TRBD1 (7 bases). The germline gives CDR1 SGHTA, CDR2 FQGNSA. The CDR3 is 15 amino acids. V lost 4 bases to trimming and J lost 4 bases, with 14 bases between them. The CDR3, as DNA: TGTGCCAGCAGCTACTACAGGGGAGGTTACAATGAGCAGTTCTTC. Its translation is CASSYYRGGYNEQFF.

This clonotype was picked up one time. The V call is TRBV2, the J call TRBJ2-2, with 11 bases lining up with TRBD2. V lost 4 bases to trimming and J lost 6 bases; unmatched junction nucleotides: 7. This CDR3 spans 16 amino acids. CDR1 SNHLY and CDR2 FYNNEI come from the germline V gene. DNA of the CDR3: TGTGCCAGCAGTGTAGCGGGGGGGCCTTTCGCCGGGGAGCTGTTTTTT. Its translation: CASSVAGGPFAGELFF. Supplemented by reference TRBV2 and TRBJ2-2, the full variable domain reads EPEVTQTPSHQVTQMGQEVILRCVPISNHLYFYWYRQILGQKVEFLVSFYNNEISEKSEIFDDQFSVERPDGSNFTLKIRSTKLEDSAMYFCASSVAGGPFAGELFFGEGSRLTVL.

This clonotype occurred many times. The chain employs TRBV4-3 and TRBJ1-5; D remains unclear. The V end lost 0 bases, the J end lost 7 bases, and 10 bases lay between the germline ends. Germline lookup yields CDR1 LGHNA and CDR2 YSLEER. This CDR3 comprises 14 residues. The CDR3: CASSQDIVFQPQHF. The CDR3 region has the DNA TGCGCCAGCAGCCAAGATATAGTTTTCCAGCCCCAGCATTTT.

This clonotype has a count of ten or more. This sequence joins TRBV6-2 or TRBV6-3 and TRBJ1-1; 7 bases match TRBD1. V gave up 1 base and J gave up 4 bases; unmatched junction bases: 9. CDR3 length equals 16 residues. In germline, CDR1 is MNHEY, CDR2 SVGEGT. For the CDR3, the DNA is TGTGCCAGCAGTTACTTTAAGGGGGCGTTGGGCACTGAAGCTTTCTTT. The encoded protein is CASSYFKGALGTEAFF.

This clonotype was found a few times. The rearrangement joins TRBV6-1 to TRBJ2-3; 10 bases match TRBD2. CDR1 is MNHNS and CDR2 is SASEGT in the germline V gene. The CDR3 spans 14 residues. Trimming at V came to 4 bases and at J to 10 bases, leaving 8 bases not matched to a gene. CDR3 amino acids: CASSVSGGIFAQYF. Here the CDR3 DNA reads TGTGCCAGCAGTGTTAGCGGGGGGATCTTCGCGCAGTATTTT.